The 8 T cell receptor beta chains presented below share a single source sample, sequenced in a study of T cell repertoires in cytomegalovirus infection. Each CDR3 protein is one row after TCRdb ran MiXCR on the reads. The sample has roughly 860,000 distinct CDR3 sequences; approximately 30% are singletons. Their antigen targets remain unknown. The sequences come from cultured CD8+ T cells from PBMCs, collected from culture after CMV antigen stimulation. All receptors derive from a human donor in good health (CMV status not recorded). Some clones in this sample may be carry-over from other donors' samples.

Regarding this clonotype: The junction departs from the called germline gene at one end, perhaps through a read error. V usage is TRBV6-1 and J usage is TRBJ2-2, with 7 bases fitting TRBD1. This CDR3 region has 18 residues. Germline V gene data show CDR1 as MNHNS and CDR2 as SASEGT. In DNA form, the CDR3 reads TGTGCCAGCAGTAGTGGACCCGACAGGGCGGACGGGGAGCGGAGAGGGCTTTTT. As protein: CASSSGPDRADGERRGLF.

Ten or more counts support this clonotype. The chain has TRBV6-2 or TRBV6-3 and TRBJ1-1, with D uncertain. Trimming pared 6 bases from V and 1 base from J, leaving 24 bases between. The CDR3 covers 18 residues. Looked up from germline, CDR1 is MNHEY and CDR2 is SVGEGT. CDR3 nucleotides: TGTGCCAGCAGCCGAACTCGAGGAGGGAGGGAATCGAACACTGAAGCTTTCTTT. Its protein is CASSRTRGGRESNTEAFF.

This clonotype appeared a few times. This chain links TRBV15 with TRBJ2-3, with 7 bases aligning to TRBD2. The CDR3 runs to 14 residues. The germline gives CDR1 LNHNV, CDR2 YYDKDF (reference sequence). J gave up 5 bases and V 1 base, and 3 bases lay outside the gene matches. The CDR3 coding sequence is TGTGCCACCAGCAGAGGGGACTATTTAGATACGCAGTATTTT. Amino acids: CATSRGDYLDTQYF.

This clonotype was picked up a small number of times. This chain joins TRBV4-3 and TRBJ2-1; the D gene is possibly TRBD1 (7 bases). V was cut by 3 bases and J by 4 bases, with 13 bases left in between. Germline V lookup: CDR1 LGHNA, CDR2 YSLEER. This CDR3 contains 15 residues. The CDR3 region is CASSHRTGLYNEQFF. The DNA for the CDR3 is TGCGCCAGCAGCCACCGGACAGGACTATACAATGAGCAGTTCTTC.

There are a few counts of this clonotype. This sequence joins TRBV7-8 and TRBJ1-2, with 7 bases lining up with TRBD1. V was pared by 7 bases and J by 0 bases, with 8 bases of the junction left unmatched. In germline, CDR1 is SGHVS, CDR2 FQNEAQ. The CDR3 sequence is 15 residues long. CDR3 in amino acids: CASIDGDRTNYGYTF. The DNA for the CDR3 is TGTGCCAGCATTGATGGGGACAGAACTAACTATGGCTACACCTTC. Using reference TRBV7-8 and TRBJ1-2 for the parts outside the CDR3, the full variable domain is GAGVSQSPRYKVAKRGQDVALRCDPISGHVSLFWYQQALGQGPEFLTYFQNEAQLDKSGLPSDRFFAERPEGSVSTLKIQRTQQEDSAVYLCASIDGDRTNYGYTFGSGTRLTVV.

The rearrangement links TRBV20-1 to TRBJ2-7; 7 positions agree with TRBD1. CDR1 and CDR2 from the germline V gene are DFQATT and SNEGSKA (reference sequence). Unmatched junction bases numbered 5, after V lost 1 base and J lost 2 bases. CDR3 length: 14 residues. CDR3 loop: CSARVTGTAYEQYV. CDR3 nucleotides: TGCAGTGCTAGAGTCACCGGGACAGCCTACGAGCAGTACGTC.

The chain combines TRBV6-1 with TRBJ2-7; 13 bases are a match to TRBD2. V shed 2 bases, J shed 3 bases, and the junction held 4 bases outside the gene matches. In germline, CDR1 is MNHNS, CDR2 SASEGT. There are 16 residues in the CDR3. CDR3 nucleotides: TGTGCCAGCAGTGAACTAGGACTAGCGGGGGACTACGAGCAGTACTTC. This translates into CASSELGLAGDYEQYF.

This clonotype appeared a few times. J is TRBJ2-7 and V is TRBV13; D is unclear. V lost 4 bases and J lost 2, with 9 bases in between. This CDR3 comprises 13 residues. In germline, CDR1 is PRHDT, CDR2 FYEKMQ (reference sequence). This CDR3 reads CASSWGPAYEQYV. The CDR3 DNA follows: TGTGCCAGCAGCTGGGGTCCCGCCTACGAGCAGTACGTC.